This T cell receptor beta chain was documented in a study of early T cells in non-severe SARS-CoV-2 infection. Overall study context: From unsorted whole blood, bulk RNA was sequenced, and the chains remained unpaired.

In this sample, this clonotype turned up many times. As part of library construction, unique molecular identifiers were attached to individual cDNA molecules. TCRdb analysed the 5' RACE reads with MiXCR anew, one entry per CDR3 protein. Seen here are tens of thousands of distinct CDR3 sequences, less than 20% observed once, and the top ten hold around 9.8%. Germline CDR1 SQVTM, CDR2 ANQGSEA. The germline V and J ends were trimmed by 2 bases and 4 bases, with 17 bases remaining between them. CDR3 size: 15 residues. Here the sequenced sample was whole blood, taken at baseline. This chain links TRBV29-1 with TRBJ1-2, with unresolved D. The sequence came from an adult who was a healthcare worker with PCR-confirmed SARS-CoV-2 infection or an uninfected control (not recorded which). This CDR3 reads CSVESPALLGYGYTF. CDR3 nucleotide sequence: TGCAGCGTTGAATCACCGGCTCTCCTAGGCTATGGCTACACCTTC.